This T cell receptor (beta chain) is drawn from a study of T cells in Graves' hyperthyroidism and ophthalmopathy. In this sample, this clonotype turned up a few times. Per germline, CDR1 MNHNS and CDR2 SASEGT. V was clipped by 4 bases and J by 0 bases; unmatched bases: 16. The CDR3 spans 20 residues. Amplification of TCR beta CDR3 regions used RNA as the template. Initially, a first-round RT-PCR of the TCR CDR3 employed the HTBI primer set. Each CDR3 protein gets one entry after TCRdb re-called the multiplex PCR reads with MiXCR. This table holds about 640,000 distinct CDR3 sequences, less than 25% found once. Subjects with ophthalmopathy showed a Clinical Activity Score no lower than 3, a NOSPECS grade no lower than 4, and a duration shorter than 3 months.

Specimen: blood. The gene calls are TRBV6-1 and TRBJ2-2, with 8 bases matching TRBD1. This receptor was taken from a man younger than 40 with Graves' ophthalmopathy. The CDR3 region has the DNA TGTGCCAGCAGTGCCCCTGTGGGCAGGGGGCTTCCCTCGAACACCGGGGAGCTGTTTTTT. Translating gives CASSAPVGRGLPSNTGELFF.